This paragraph reports one T cell receptor beta chain. Antigen unknown. This entry belongs to a study of CD8 T cells in ankylosing spondylitis. Study-level results: Reportedly, significant enrichment of disease-linked clones occurred in matched ankylosing spondylitis synovial fluid. A CD8+ phenotype characterized the disease-linked clones, which were relatively rare in peripheral blood. It appeared that ankylosing spondylitis blood was characterized by a TCR beta motif of several highly homologous variants.

TCR beta libraries were made by quantitative 5'-RACE with molecular barcodes. TCRdb re-called the 5' RACE reads through MiXCR, storing one row per CDR3 protein. This table holds over 450,000 distinct CDR3 sequences, roughly 13% found once. This TCR was recovered from a male donor with ankylosing spondylitis. Sequencing was performed on blood, either unsorted or a sorted T cell fraction (not recorded which).

The CDR3 reads CASSGTGWSQPQHF. DNA for the CDR3: TGTGCCAGCAGCGGGACAGGGTGGTCCCAGCCCCAGCATTTT. The gene calls are TRBV12-3 or TRBV12-4 and TRBJ1-5, with 9 bases that match TRBD1. Germline trimming cut 6 bases from V and 7 bases from J; bases unmatched to any gene: 7. The CDR3 is 14 amino acids.